This T cell receptor (beta chain) emerged from a study of blood T cell repertoires in COVID-19. Overall study: Sources were T cells, B-cell-depleted T cells, or PBMCs; the material itself was cDNA or gDNA.

Data came from immunoSEQ multiplex PCR; TCRdb stores just in-frame clones and leaves some out. The sample lists roughly 260,000 clones, more than 65% seen once, with roughly 3.1% in the top ten. The junction had 9 bases not matched to a gene; V was cut back by 0 bases and J by 3 bases. CDR1 is LNHDA and CDR2 is SQIVND in the germline V gene (reference sequence). CDR3 size: 18 residues. The sequence came from a woman between 18 and 29 years old with acute or convalescent COVID-19. The source material was peripheral blood. This chain connects TRBV19 to TRBJ2-1; TRBD2 matches at 9 bases. CDR3 bases: TGTGCCAGTAGTATAGAGGGTAGCGGGAGAAAGCACTACAATGAGCAGTTCTTC. This codes for CASSIEGSGRKHYNEQFF.